The 8 T cell receptor beta chains below all came from one sample that was sequenced in a study of T cell responses to AZD1222 COVID-19 vaccine. The protocol was immunoSEQ multiplex PCR, while the TCRdb copy is restricted to in-frame clones and leaves out a portion. This sample yields fewer than 150,000 clones, of which 90% are seen a single time; roughly 3.6% belongs to the top ten. Sequenced material: peripheral blood, taken on day 0 of AZD1222 vaccination. Receptor source: an adult in good health.

CDR3 sequence: CASSSDRDRGSEQFF. In DNA form, the CDR3 reads TGCGCCAGCAGCTCCGACCGGGACAGGGGGAGTGAGCAGTTCTTC. The genes are TRBV5-1 and TRBJ2-1; 11 bases agree with TRBD1. Per the germline V gene, CDR1 is SGHRS and CDR2 is YFSETQ. This CDR3 is built from 15 residues. The trim removed 3 bases at V and 9 bases at J, leaving 8 bases unmatched.

The V and J genes are TRBV21-1 and TRBJ2-7; TRBD1 is taken as the D call from the table, unchecked against the DNA. TRBV21-1 is a pseudogene locus. The CDR3 extends over 9 amino acids. The CDR3 here is CASSKGARF. For the CDR3, the DNA is TGTGCCAGCAGCAAGGGGGCGCGGTTC.

This chain links TRBV7-8 with TRBJ2-4, with TRBD2 as a possible D gene (6 bases). In germline, CDR1 is SGHVS, CDR2 FQNEAQ. V lost 4 bases, J lost 1 base, and 14 bases lay in between. This CDR3 spans 16 amino acids. The CDR3 region is CASSSSFLAAKNIQYF. The CDR3 region has the DNA TGTGCCAGCAGCTCTAGCTTCCTAGCGGCCAAAAACATTCAGTACTTC.

The rearrangement links TRBV3-1 (or the pseudogene TRBV3-2) to TRBJ2-1, with D hard to call. Germline assignment: CDR1 LGHDT and CDR2 YNNKEL (reference sequence). Trimming stripped 10 bases from V and 10 bases from J, with 17 bases between. The CDR3 totals 12 residues. The CDR3 DNA reads as TGTGCCAACCACCTGACCCTAGAAGAGCAGTTCTTC. Translating it yields CANHLTLEEQFF.

The rearrangement joins TRBV4-2 to TRBJ1-5; D is ambiguous. Germline V CDR1 and CDR2: LGHNA, YNFKEQ. V lost 0 bases to trimming and J lost 7 bases, with 7 bases between them. This CDR3 is 13 amino acids long. CDR3 coding DNA: TGTGCCAGCAGCCAAGATCGGACCCAGCCCCAGCATTTT. Translated: CASSQDRTQPQHF.

The gene calls are TRBV27 and TRBJ2-1; 9 nucleotides align to TRBD2. CDR1 and CDR2 from the germline V gene are MNHEY and SMNVEV (reference sequence). Trimming took 8 bases from V and 3 from J; bases not matched to a gene: 5. This CDR3 comprises 14 residues. The CDR3 coding sequence is TGTGCCAGCTCTAGCGGGACCTACTACAATGAGCAGTTCTTC. This codes for CASSSGTYYNEQFF.

The chain recombines TRBV6-5 with TRBJ1-1; D is unresolved. Trimming took off 0 bases at V and 4 bases at J, with 6 bases between the two ends. The CDR3 loop spans 13 amino acids. CDR1 MNHEY and CDR2 SVGAGI come from the germline V gene. The CDR3 DNA follows: TGTGCCAGCAGTTACTCAAGGGCCACTGAAGCTTTCTTT. Translation gives CASSYSRATEAFF.

This clone showed up just once. The chain joins TRBV5-1 to TRBJ1-6; D is perhaps TRBD1 (6 bases). The CDR3 runs to 17 residues. Germline V lookup: CDR1 SGHRS, CDR2 YFSETQ. V was cut by 0 bases and J by 3 bases, with 13 bases left in between. This CDR3 is CASSLDTTGNYNSPLHF. The DNA of the CDR3 is TGCGCCAGCAGCTTGGATACCACAGGGAACTATAATTCACCCCTCCACTTT.